Sequencing of this T cell receptor beta chain was carried out in a study of T cell responses to AZD1222 COVID-19 vaccine. Findings of the study overall: At 160-218 and 743-854, vaccine-associated CD4 TCRs were dominant, and they spanned spike. The reported proportion of spike-specific TCRs targeting unmutated variant regions was nearly half.

TCRdb keeps only in-frame clones here, not all; method: immunoSEQ multiplex PCR. The sample carries 83,000 or so clones, 86% recorded once. Comment on this clone: Its target is not known.

The V gene lost 3 bases and the J gene lost 10 bases, with 15 bases spanning the gap. This CDR3 contains 13 residues. Germline-derived CDR1 and CDR2 are SNHLY and FYNNEI. The clonotype was recovered from an adult in good health. The sample consisted of peripheral blood, taken on day 0 of AZD1222 vaccination. The chain employs TRBV2 and TRBJ1-2, with a tentative D call TRBD1 (6 bases). CDR3 in DNA: TGTGCCAGCAGTGAGATGGGGGCTGGGACCTACACCTTC. It translates to CASSEMGAGTYTF.